This T cell receptor (beta chain) was sequenced for a study of early T cells in non-severe SARS-CoV-2 infection. Study information: Sequencing of bulk RNA from unsorted whole blood was done, without chain pairing.

CDR3 size: 13 residues. Germline V gene lookup returns CDR1 SEHNR and CDR2 FQNEAQ (reference sequence). Trimming pared 5 bases from V and 2 bases from J, leaving 10 bases between. Unique molecular identifiers (one per individual cDNA molecule) were attached. A single record per CDR3 protein comes from TCRdb applying MiXCR to the 5' RACE reads. The repertoire holds 55,000 to 70,000 distinct CDR3 sequences, with roughly 4.6% as singletons. The rearrangement links TRBV7-9 to TRBJ2-7; D possibly corresponds to TRBD1 (5 bases). The sequences come from whole blood, collected at baseline. This receptor was taken from an adult who was a healthcare worker with PCR-confirmed SARS-CoV-2 infection or an uninfected control (not recorded which). The donor label of this sample is uncertain. This chain's CDR3 is CASSPDTTYEQYF. For the CDR3, the DNA is TGTGCCAGCAGCCCGGACACAACCTACGAGCAGTACTTC.